What follows describes a single T cell receptor beta chain. The data were obtained in a study of lymphopenia after photon versus proton radiotherapy. Clones were read by immunoSEQ multiplex PCR, and TCRdb kept only the in-frame ones, dropping some. The table shows around 30,000 clones, with over 75% occurring only once. The sequencing used peripheral blood, collected from a patient treated with proton-based radiotherapy. This TCR came from a woman aged 65 to 85 with pancreatic cancer.

The CDR3 spells CASREQGPTSEAFF. CDR3 coding DNA: TGTGCCAGCAGAGAACAGGGGCCCACTTCTGAAGCTTTCTTT. The J gene is TRBJ1-1, the V gene TRBV2, with 7 bases aligning to TRBD1. CDR1 and CDR2 (germline): SNHLY, FYNNEI. The CDR3 has 14 amino acids. J was trimmed by 6 bases and V by 6 bases; bases with no gene match: 10.